Listed below are T cell receptor beta chains from one sample, sequenced in a study of immune evolution from preneoplasia to lung adenocarcinoma. Profiled with immunoSEQ multiplex PCR; TCRdb holds only in-frame clones, not every one. The sample holds roughly 15,000 clones; 65% to 90% are singletons and the top ten take about 2.8%. Sequencing was done on a sample of FFPE lung adenocarcinoma in situ tissue. The receptor set was obtained from a donor at least 70 years old with lung adenocarcinoma. Each CDR3 is given with its conserved first and last residue. D genes are given only for firm matches. Not all rows give a size; the values are once, few, many and, for expanded clones, a class.

size: once; V: TRBV10-2; J: TRBJ1-1; D: NA; DNA: TGCGCCAGCTTTGGCAGACAGATGAACACTGAAGCTTTCTTT; CDR3: CASFGRQMNTEAFF
size: once; V: TRBV5-1; J: TRBJ1-1; D: NA; DNA: TGCGCCAGCAGCTTGTTCAGGCGGGAGAACACTGAAGCTTTCTTT; CDR3: CASSLFRRENTEAFF
size: NA; V: TRBV19; J: TRBJ1-5; D: TRBD1; DNA: TGTGCCAGTAGTGCGGGGACAGGGATCAATCAGCCCCAGCATTTT; CDR3: CASSAGTGINQPQHF
size: once; V: TRBV5-4; J: TRBJ2-3; D: TRBD2; DNA: TGTGCCAGCAGCTTGGATGGCGGGAGGTGGGGGGATACGCAGTATTTT; CDR3: CASSLDGGRWGDTQYF
size: NA; V: TRBV19; J: TRBJ1-6; D: TRBD1; DNA: TGTGCCAGTAGTGGCAGGACAGGGGGGGATTCACCCCTCCACTTT; CDR3: CASSGRTGGDSPLHF
size: NA; V: TRBV29-1; J: TRBJ1-5; D: NA; DNA: TGCAGCGTTGTATTGCAAATCAATCAGCCCCAGCATTTT; CDR3: CSVVLQINQPQHF
size: NA; V: TRBV7-6; J: TRBJ2-5; D: TRBD2; DNA: TGTGCCAGCATCAAAAGGACTAGCGGGTACCAAGAGACCCAGTACTTC; CDR3: CASIKRTSGYQETQYF
size: NA; V: TRBV6-4; J: TRBJ2-2; D: NA; DNA: TGTGCCAGCAGTGCGGAACCCACCGGGGAGCTGTTTTTT; CDR3: CASSAEPTGELFF
size: NA; V: TRBV6-1; J: TRBJ1-1; D: NA; DNA: TGTGCCAGTAGGACAGAGATGAACACTGAAGCTTTCTTT; CDR3: CASRTEMNTEAFF
size: once; V: TRBV6-6; J: TRBJ1-2; D: NA; DNA: TGTGCCAGCAGAACAGGGTCTAGTGGCTACACCTTC; CDR3: CASRTGSSGYTF
size: NA; V: TRBV28; J: TRBJ2-5; D: NA; DNA: TGTGCCAGCAGTTATGGATCAGGCATCCAAGAGACCCAGTACTTC; CDR3: CASSYGSGIQETQYF
size: NA; V: TRBV5-4; J: TRBJ2-5; D: NA; DNA: TGTGCCAGCAGCTTGGCCTCGGGAGCGGGAGAGACCCAGTACTTC; CDR3: CASSLASGAGETQYF
size: NA; V: TRBV5-1; J: TRBJ2-3; D: NA; DNA: TGCGCCAGCAGCTTGGACAGGGTAGATACGCAGTATTTT; CDR3: CASSLDRVDTQYF
size: NA; V: TRBV27; J: TRBJ1-5; D: NA; DNA: TGTGCCAGCAGTAAAGAATGGGATGGGGTTAATAGCAATCAGCCCCAGCATTTT; CDR3: CASSKEWDGVNSNQPQHF
size: NA; V: TRBV15; J: TRBJ2-1; D: TRBD2; DNA: TGTGCCACCAGCAGATCCCGACTAGCGGGGTACAATGAGCAGTTCTTC; CDR3: CATSRSRLAGYNEQFF
size: NA; V: TRBV6-5; J: TRBJ2-3; D: NA; DNA: TGTGCCAGCAGACCCCCGGGACATGACACAGATACGCAGTATTTT; CDR3: CASRPPGHDTDTQYF
size: NA; V: TRBV7-9; J: TRBJ2-3; D: TRBD1; DNA: TGTGCCAGCAGCGTGGGGACAGGACACACAGATACGCAGTATTTT; CDR3: CASSVGTGHTDTQYF
size: NA; V: TRBV9; J: TRBJ2-5; D: TRBD1; DNA: TGTGCCAGCAGCGTGAGGACAGGGATGGAGACCCAGTACTTC; CDR3: CASSVRTGMETQYF
size: NA; V: TRBV11-2; J: TRBJ2-3; D: NA; DNA: TGTGCTAGCAGCTCAGGAATCACAGATACGCAGTATTTT; CDR3: CASSSGITDTQYF
size: few; V: TRBV10-3; J: TRBJ2-2; D: NA; DNA: TGTGCCATCAGTGAACAGCCAAACCACACCGGGGAGCTGTTTTTT; CDR3: CAISEQPNHTGELFF
size: NA; V: TRBV5-1; J: TRBJ1-2; D: TRBD1; DNA: TGCGCCAGCAGCTTGGGGGGAACAGGGGATGGCTACACCTTC; CDR3: CASSLGGTGDGYTF
size: NA; V: TRBV9; J: TRBJ2-1; D: NA; DNA: TGTGCCAGCAGCGTCTGGGTGGGAGCCTACAATGAGCAGTTCTTC; CDR3: CASSVWVGAYNEQFF
size: NA; V: TRBV4-2; J: TRBJ1-2; D: NA; DNA: TGTGCCAGCAGCCAAGATTTGGGTCCGAACTATGGCTACACCTTC; CDR3: CASSQDLGPNYGYTF
size: NA; V: TRBV5-1; J: TRBJ1-4; D: TRBD1; DNA: TGCGCCAGCAGCCCGGGACAGGGGGAGGAAAAACTGTTTTTT; CDR3: CASSPGQGEEKLFF
size: once; V: TRBV7-9; J: TRBJ2-5; D: NA; DNA: TGTGCCAGCAGTCCAACAGGGGGGGAGGAGACCCAGTACTTC; CDR3: CASSPTGGEETQYF
size: NA; V: TRBV25-1; J: TRBJ2-2; D: TRBD2; DNA: TGTGCCAGCAGCGAATCCGGGGGTAGAAGCGGGAGTACCGGGGAGCTGTTTTTT; CDR3: CASSESGGRSGSTGELFF
size: few; V: TRBV5-6; J: TRBJ2-3; D: TRBD2; DNA: TGTGCCAGCAGCTTGTACAGTGTCGTGCGGGAGACGCAGTATTTT; CDR3: CASSLYSVVRETQYF
size: NA; V: TRBV9; J: TRBJ2-4; D: NA; DNA: TGTGCCAGCAGCGTTACCCTGGGGGACATTCAGTACTTC; CDR3: CASSVTLGDIQYF
size: NA; V: TRBV28; J: TRBJ1-1; D: NA; DNA: TGTGCCAGCAGTTCAACAAGAAACACTGAAGCTTTCTTT; CDR3: CASSSTRNTEAFF
size: once; V: TRBV6-4; J: TRBJ1-2; D: NA; DNA: TGTGCCAGCATCCCCTGGCAGCTACAGGTTCCAATCTATGGCTACACCTTC; CDR3: CASIPWQLQVPIYGYTF
size: NA; V: TRBV7-2; J: TRBJ2-5; D: NA; DNA: TGTGCCAGCAGCTTAGGCCCAGAAGAGACCCAGTACTTC; CDR3: CASSLGPEETQYF
size: NA; V: TRBV29-1; J: TRBJ2-5; D: NA; DNA: TGCAGCGTCGGTAGTAGCGAAATTGGGGAGACCCAGTACTTC; CDR3: CSVGSSEIGETQYF
size: NA; V: TRBV6-5; J: TRBJ2-7; D: NA; DNA: TGTGCCAGCAGCTTACGCTGGTCCCACGAGCAGTACTTC; CDR3: CASSLRWSHEQYF
size: NA; V: TRBV12-2; J: TRBJ2-5; D: NA; DNA: TGTGCAAGTCGCTTAGGATTGGTCCTATATAGTGAGCAAGAGACCCAGTACTTC; CDR3: CASRLGLVLYSEQETQYF
size: NA; V: TRBV6-4; J: TRBJ2-7; D: TRBD2; DNA: TGTGCCAGCAGTGCCGGGAGGATCGGCTACGAGCAGTACTTC; CDR3: CASSAGRIGYEQYF
size: NA; V: TRBV28; J: TRBJ2-3; D: TRBD1; DNA: TGTGCCAGCAGTTCGACAGGGTTGGATACGCAGTATTTT; CDR3: CASSSTGLDTQYF
size: NA; V: TRBV4-1; J: TRBJ1-1; D: TRBD1; DNA: TGCGCCAGCAGCCACCCTACAGGGGGCACTGAAGCTTTCTTT; CDR3: CASSHPTGGTEAFF
size: NA; V: TRBV5-1; J: TRBJ2-5; D: TRBD2; DNA: TGCGCCAGCAGCAGCGGACTAGCCAAAGAGACCCAGTACTTC; CDR3: CASSSGLAKETQYF
size: NA; V: TRBV21-1; J: TRBJ2-3; D: NA; DNA: TGTGCCAGCAGCAATCACGACCGGGACAGGGTTCTATCTACGCAGTATTTT; CDR3: CASSNHDRDRVLSTQYF
size: NA; V: TRBV7-2; J: TRBJ2-2; D: NA; DNA: TGTGCCAGCAGCTTATTCGCACCACGGACCGGGGAGCTGTTTTTT; CDR3: CASSLFAPRTGELFF
size: NA; V: TRBV5-1; J: TRBJ1-1; D: NA; DNA: TGCGCCAGCAGCTTGGGCGGGTCTGGGTTGGCGAACACTGAAGCTTTCTTT; CDR3: CASSLGGSGLANTEAFF
size: NA; V: TRBV28; J: TRBJ2-1; D: NA; DNA: TGTGCCAGCAGTCCCGGGGGCATGAATGAGCAGTTCTTC; CDR3: CASSPGGMNEQFF
size: NA; V: TRBV28; J: TRBJ2-7; D: NA; DNA: TGTGCCAGCAGTACAATGGGACCCTACGAGCAGTACTTC; CDR3: CASSTMGPYEQYF
size: NA; V: TRBV27; J: TRBJ1-2; D: NA; DNA: TGTGCCAGCAGAGCCAGATTCAGGGCTGGAGGCTACACCTTC; CDR3: CASRARFRAGGYTF
size: NA; V: TRBV6-5; J: TRBJ2-5; D: NA; DNA: TGTGCCAGCAGTTACTCCCGGGGCGAGGGGTCCCAGTACTTC; CDR3: CASSYSRGEGSQYF
size: NA; V: TRBV29-1; J: TRBJ2-2; D: TRBD2; DNA: TGCAGCGTTGAATGGTTCCGGCGGGAGGGGTGGGCCGGGGAGCTGTTTTTT; CDR3: CSVEWFRREGWAGELFF
size: NA; V: TRBV7-2; J: TRBJ2-2; D: NA; DNA: TGTGCCAGCAGCTTAGAGGTCGCCATCGGGGAGCTGTTTTTT; CDR3: CASSLEVAIGELFF
size: NA; V: TRBV29-1; J: TRBJ1-1; D: NA; DNA: TGCAGCGTTGCCTGGGGAATTAACACTGAAGCTTTCTTT; CDR3: CSVAWGINTEAFF
size: NA; V: TRBV30; J: TRBJ1-4; D: TRBD1; DNA: TGTGCCTGGAGGGACAGGGGTACAACTAATGAAAAACTGTTTTTT; CDR3: CAWRDRGTTNEKLFF
size: few; V: TRBV28; J: TRBJ2-1; D: NA; DNA: TGTGCCAGCAGTTTACTAGCTTCCTACAATGAGCAGTTCTTC; CDR3: CASSLLASYNEQFF
size: NA; V: TRBV5-4; J: TRBJ2-7; D: NA; DNA: TGTGCCAGCAGCTTGGAACTAACTTACTCCGAGCAGTACTTC; CDR3: CASSLELTYSEQYF
size: NA; V: TRBV5-1; J: TRBJ2-7; D: NA; DNA: TGCGCCAGCAGCTCTGACTCCGAGCAGTACTTC; CDR3: CASSSDSEQYF